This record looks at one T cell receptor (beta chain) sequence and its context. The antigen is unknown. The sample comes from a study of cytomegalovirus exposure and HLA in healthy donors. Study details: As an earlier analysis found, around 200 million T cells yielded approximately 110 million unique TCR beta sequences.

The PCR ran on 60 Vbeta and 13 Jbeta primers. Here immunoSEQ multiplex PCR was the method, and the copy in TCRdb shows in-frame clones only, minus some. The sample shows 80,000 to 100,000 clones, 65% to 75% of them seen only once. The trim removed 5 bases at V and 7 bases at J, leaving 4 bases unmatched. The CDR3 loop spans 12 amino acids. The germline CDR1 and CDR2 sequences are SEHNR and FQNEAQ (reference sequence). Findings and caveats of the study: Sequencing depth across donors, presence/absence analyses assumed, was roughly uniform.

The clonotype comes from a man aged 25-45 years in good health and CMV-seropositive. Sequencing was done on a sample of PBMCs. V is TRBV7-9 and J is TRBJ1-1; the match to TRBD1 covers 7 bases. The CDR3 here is CASSRRDSEAFF. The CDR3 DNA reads TGTGCCAGCAGCCGTAGGGACAGTGAAGCTTTCTTT.